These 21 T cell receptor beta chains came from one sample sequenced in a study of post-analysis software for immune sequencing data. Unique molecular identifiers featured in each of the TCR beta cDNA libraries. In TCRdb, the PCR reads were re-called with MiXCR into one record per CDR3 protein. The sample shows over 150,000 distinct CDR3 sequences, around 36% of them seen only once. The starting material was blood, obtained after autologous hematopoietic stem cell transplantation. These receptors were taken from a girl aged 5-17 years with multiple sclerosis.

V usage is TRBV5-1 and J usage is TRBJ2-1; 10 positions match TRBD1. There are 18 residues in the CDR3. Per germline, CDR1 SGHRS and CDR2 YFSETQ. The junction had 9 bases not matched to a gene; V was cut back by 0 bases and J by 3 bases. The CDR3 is CASSLEGTGAIHYNEQFF. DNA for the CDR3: TGCGCCAGCAGCTTGGAAGGGACAGGGGCTATACACTACAATGAGCAGTTCTTC.

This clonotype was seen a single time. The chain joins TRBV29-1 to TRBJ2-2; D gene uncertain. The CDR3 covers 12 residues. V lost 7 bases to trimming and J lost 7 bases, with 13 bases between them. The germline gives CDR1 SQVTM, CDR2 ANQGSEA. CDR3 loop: CSAMDQSGELFF. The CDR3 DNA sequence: TGCAGCGCAATGGACCAGAGCGGGGAGCTGTTTTTT.

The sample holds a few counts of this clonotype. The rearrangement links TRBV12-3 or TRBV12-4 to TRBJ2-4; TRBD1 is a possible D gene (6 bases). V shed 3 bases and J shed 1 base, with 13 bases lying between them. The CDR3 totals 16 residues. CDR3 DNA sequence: TGTGCCAGCAGTTTCGCCGGAGGACAGGCCAAAAACATTCAGTACTTC. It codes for CASSFAGGQAKNIQYF.

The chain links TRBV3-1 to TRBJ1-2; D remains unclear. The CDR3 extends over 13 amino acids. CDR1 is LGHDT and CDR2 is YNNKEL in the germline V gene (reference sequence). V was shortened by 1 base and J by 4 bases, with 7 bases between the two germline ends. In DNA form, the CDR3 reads TGTGCCAGCAGCCAAGTGCCAGGCTATGGCTACACCTTC. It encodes CASSQVPGYGYTF.

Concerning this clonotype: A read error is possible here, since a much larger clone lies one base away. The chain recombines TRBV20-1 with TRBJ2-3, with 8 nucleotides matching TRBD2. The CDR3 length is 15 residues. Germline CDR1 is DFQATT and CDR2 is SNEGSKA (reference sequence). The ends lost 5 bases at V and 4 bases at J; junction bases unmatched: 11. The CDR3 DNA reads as TGCAGTGCTCGGGCTAGCGGGTTCCCTTCAGATACGCAGTATTTT. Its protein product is CSARASGFPSDTQYF.

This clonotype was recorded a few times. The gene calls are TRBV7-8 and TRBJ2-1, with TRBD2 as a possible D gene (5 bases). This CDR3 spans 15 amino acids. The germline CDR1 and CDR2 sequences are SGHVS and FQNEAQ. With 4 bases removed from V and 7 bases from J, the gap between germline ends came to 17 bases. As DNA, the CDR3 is TGTGCCAGCAGCTGGACTGGACTGATGCGGAATGAGCAGTTCTTC. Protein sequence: CASSWTGLMRNEQFF. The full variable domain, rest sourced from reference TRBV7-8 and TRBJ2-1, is GAGVSQSPRYKVAKRGQDVALRCDPISGHVSLFWYQQALGQGPEFLTYFQNEAQLDKSGLPSDRFFAERPEGSVSTLKIQRTQQEDSAVYLCASSWTGLMRNEQFFGPGTRLTVL.

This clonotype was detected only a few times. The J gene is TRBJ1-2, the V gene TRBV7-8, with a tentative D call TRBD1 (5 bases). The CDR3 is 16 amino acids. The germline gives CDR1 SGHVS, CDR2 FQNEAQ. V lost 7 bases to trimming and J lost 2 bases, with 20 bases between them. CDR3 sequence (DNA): TGTGCCAGCAACCCTTTTGTGGCAGGGAGGAACTATGGCTACACCTTC. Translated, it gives CASNPFVAGRNYGYTF.

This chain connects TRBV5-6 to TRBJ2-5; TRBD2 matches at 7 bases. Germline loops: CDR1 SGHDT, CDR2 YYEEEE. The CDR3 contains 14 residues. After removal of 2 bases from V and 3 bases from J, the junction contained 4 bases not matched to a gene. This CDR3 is CASSFSGNKETQYF. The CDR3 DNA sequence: TGTGCCAGCAGCTTCAGCGGGAACAAAGAGACCCAGTACTTC.

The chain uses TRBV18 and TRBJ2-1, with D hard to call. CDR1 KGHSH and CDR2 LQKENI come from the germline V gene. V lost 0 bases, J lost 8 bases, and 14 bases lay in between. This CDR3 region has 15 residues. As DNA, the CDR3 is TGTGCCAGCTCACCACCTAGTCTGCTGGCAGATGAGCAGTTCTTC. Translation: CASSPPSLLADEQFF. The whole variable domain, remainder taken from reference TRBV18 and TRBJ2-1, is NAGVMQNPRHLVRRRGQEARLRCSPMKGHSHVYWYRQLPEEGLKFMVYLQKENIIDESGMPKERFSAEFPKEGPSILRIQQVVRGDSAAYFCASSPPSLLADEQFFGPGTRLTVL.

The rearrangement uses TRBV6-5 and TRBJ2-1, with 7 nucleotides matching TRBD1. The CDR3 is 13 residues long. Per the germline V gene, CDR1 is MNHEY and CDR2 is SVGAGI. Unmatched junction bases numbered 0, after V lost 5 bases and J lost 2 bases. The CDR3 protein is CASSRGPYNEQFF. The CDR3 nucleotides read TGTGCCAGCAGTAGGGGGCCCTACAATGAGCAGTTCTTC.

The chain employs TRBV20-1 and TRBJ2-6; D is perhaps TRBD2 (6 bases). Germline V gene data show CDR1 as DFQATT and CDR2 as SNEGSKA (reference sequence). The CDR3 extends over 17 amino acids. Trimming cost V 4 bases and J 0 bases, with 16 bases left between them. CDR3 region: CSAIPAPRDSGANVLTF. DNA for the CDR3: TGCAGTGCTATTCCGGCCCCGCGGGACTCTGGGGCCAACGTCCTGACTTTC.

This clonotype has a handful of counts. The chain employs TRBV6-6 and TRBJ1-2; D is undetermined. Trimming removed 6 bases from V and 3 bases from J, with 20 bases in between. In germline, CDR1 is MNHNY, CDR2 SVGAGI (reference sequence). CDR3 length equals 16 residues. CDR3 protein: CASSLPRLGRDYGYTF. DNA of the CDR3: TGTGCCAGCAGCCTCCCGCGACTGGGGAGGGACTATGGCTACACCTTC.

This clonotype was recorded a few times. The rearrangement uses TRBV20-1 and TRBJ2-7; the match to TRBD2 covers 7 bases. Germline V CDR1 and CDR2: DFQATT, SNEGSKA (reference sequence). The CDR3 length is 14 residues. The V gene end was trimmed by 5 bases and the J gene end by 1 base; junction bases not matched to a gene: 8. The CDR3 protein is CSALLGDYSYEQYF. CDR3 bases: TGCAGTGCTCTCCTGGGGGACTATTCCTACGAGCAGTACTTC.

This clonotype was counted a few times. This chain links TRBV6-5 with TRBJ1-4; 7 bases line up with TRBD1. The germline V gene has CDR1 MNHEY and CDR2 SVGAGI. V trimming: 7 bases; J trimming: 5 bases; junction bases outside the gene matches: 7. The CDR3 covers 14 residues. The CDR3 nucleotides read TGTGCCAGCACCAGGACAGGCGGGAATGAAAAACTGTTTTTT. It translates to CASTRTGGNEKLFF.

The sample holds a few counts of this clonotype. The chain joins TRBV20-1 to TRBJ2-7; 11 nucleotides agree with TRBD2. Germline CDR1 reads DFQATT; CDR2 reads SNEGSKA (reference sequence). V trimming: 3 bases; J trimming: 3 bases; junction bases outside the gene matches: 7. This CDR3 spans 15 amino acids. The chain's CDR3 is CSASTPSGRYYEQYF. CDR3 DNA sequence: TGCAGTGCTAGTACACCTAGCGGGAGGTACTACGAGCAGTACTTC.

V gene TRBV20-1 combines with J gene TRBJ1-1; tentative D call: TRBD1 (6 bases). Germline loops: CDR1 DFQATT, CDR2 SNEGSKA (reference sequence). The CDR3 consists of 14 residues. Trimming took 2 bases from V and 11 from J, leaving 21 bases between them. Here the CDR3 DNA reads TGCAGTGCTAGAAAGGAAGGGGGGGTCCCTGGGGCTTTCTTT. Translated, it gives CSARKEGGVPGAFF.

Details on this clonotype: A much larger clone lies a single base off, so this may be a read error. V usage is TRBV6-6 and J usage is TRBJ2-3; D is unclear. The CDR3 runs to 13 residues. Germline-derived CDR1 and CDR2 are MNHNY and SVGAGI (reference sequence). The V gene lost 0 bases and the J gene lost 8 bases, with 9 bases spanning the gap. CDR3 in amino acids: CASSYSMAGTQYF. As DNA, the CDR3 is TGTGCCAGCAGTTACTCGATGGCAGGTACGCAGTATTTT.

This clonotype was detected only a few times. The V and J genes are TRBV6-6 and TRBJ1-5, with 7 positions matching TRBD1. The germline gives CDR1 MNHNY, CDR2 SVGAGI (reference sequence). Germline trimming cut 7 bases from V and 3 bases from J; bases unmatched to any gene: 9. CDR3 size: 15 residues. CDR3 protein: CASTTLDRPNQPQHF. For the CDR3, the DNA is TGTGCCAGCACCACCCTGGACAGGCCCAATCAGCCCCAGCATTTT.

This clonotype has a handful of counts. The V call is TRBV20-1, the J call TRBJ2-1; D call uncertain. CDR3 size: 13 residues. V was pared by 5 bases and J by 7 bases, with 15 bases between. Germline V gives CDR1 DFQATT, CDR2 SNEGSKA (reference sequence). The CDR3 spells CSAPPLDPNEQFF. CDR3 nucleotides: TGCAGTGCTCCCCCGCTAGATCCAAATGAGCAGTTCTTC.

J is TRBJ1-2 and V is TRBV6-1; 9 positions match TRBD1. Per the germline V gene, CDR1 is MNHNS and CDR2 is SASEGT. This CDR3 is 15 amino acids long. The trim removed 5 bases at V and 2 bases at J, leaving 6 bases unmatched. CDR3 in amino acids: CASSTQGARNYGYTF. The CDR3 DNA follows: TGTGCCAGCAGTACACAGGGGGCTCGGAACTATGGCTACACCTTC.

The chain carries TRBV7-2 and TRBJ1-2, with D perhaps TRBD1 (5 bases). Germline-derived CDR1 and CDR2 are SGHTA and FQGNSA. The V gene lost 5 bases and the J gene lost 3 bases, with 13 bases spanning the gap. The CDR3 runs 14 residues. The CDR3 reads CASSIRQRDYGYTF. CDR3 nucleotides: TGTGCCAGCAGCATAAGACAGCGAGACTATGGCTACACCTTC.